This T cell receptor (beta chain) comes out of a study of T cell repertoires in cytomegalovirus infection. Overall study context: Both a matching HLA type and CMV infection were indicated by public TCR beta signatures.

This clonotype was counted ten times or more. Its antigen is not identified. TCRdb processed the reads anew with MiXCR; each CDR3 protein has one entry. The sample includes 100,000 to 150,000 distinct CDR3 sequences, roughly 25% seen only once; the top ten take approximately 35%. Overall study findings and caveats: The response measured ex vivo was dominated by TCR beta clonotypes (HLA-C-restricted and CMV-specific). Carriers of CMV and the relevant HLA type were discriminated by public TCR beta frequency.

CDR1 is SGHAT, CDR2 FQNNGV, per germline. The V and J ends lost 6 bases and 5 bases, in that order; junction bases with no gene match: 8. CDR3 length equals 15 residues. This receptor was identified in a human donor in good health (CMV status not recorded). Some clones in this sample may be carry-over from other donors' samples. The chain recombines TRBV11-2 with TRBJ2-1; 9 nucleotides agree with TRBD2. Specimen: PBMCs, sequenced either directly or after in vitro stimulation (not recorded which). The CDR3 reads CASSFSGRKDNEQFF. The CDR3 coding sequence is TGTGCCAGCAGTTTTAGCGGGAGAAAGGACAATGAGCAGTTCTTC.